A single sample is the source of the 22 T cell receptor beta chains below, sequenced in a study of blood T cell repertoires in COVID-19 (dated by TCRdb to 2018 to 2020). Receptors were amplified or captured by the immunoSEQ multiplex PCR assay. TCRdb limited this immuneACCESS table to in-frame rearrangements with V and J called. A share of clones is missing; checked studies link under half to unresolved V genes, and the rest is unexplained. The sample table holds 40,000 to 60,000 clones, of which 70% to 90% were seen once. The ten largest account for approximately 2.5% of the sample. The source material was peripheral blood. The receptor set was obtained from an elderly woman with COVID-19, enrolled during active disease.

The chain is built from TRBV19 and TRBJ1-2; D remains unclear. From germline, CDR1 is LNHDA and CDR2 SQIVND (reference sequence). V gave up 7 bases and J gave up 8 bases, with 23 bases separating them. The CDR3 extends over 15 amino acids. The CDR3, as DNA: TGTGCCAGTACTTTCTCCCCGAAGCGGGTCGGGGGCTACACCTTC. This codes for CASTFSPKRVGGYTF.

The chain links TRBV14 to TRBJ1-1, with 7 bases identical to TRBD1. The V segment lost 7 bases and the J segment 0 bases; nucleotides outside the gene matches: 11. Germline V CDR1 and CDR2: SGHDN, FVKESK. The CDR3 loop spans 16 amino acids. CDR3 loop: CASTHWTGVMNTEAFF. CDR3 coding DNA: TGTGCCAGCACACATTGGACAGGAGTCATGAACACTGAAGCTTTCTTT.

This clone was counted once. V and J are TRBV4-1 and TRBJ2-5; D is possibly TRBD2 (6 bases). The V end was cut by 0 bases, the J end by 3 bases, with 11 bases between. The CDR3 has 15 amino acids. CDR1 is MGHRA, CDR2 YSYEKL, per germline. The CDR3 spells CASSQESGGEETQYF. In DNA, the CDR3 is TGCGCCAGCAGCCAAGAAAGCGGAGGGGAAGAGACCCAGTACTTC.

The V and J genes are TRBV4-1 and TRBJ2-2; TRBD2 aligns across 8 bases. CDR3 length equals 16 residues. Per germline, CDR1 MGHRA and CDR2 YSYEKL. Unmatched junction bases numbered 4, after V lost 2 bases and J lost 2 bases. CDR3 bases: TGCGCCAGCAGCCAAAGCGGGGGACCAAACACCGGGGAGCTGTTTTTT. It encodes CASSQSGGPNTGELFF.

This clone turned up a few times. V gene TRBV29-1 combines with J gene TRBJ2-7, with TRBD2 identical over 12 bases. The CDR3 sequence is 14 residues long. Germline V CDR1 and CDR2: SQVTM, ANQGSEA. V lost 7 bases to trimming and J lost 0 bases; unmatched junction nucleotides: 4. CDR3: CSAGLAGSSYEQYF. CDR3 DNA: TGCAGCGCTGGACTAGCGGGAAGCTCCTACGAGCAGTACTTC.

V and J are TRBV6-5 and TRBJ1-2; 8 bases fit TRBD1. In germline, CDR1 is MNHEY, CDR2 SVGAGI. This CDR3 region has 13 residues. V dropped 6 bases and J dropped 7; count of bases not matched to a gene: 7. CDR3 residues: CASRNDRGRGYTF. CDR3 nucleotides: TGTGCCAGCAGGAACGACAGGGGTCGTGGCTACACCTTC.

The chain is built from TRBV11-2 and TRBJ1-3; D gene ambiguous. The CDR3 sequence is 15 residues long. CDR1 is SGHAT and CDR2 is FQNNGV in the germline V gene. V lost 5 bases, J lost 0 bases, and 11 bases lay in between. The CDR3 region is CASSTQWSSGNTIYF. CDR3 bases: TGTGCCAGCAGCACGCAGTGGAGCTCTGGAAACACCATATATTTT.

This clone was detected only once. V gene TRBV7-9 combines with J gene TRBJ1-1, with D perhaps matching TRBD1 (6 bases). The V gene's germline CDR1 is SEHNR and CDR2 FQNEAQ (reference sequence). V lost 3 bases and J lost 1, with 15 bases in between. CDR3 length: 16 amino acids. The CDR3 DNA is TGTGCCAGCAGCTTTCAACCGGGACAAACGAACACTGAAGCTTTCTTT. Translation: CASSFQPGQTNTEAFF.

The chain links TRBV6-2 or TRBV6-3 to TRBJ2-1; 9 bases map to TRBD2. The J segment lost 3 bases and the V segment lost 6 bases, leaving 6 bases of the junction unmatched. The V gene's germline CDR1 is MNHEY and CDR2 SVGEGT. The CDR3 is 15 residues long. CDR3 residues: CASSLLAGHYNEQFF. The CDR3 DNA sequence: TGTGCCAGCAGCCTACTAGCGGGCCACTACAATGAGCAGTTCTTC.

This clone showed up just a few times. This sequence joins TRBV19 and TRBJ1-3; D may be TRBD1 (6 bases). Germline V gives CDR1 LNHDA, CDR2 SQIVND (reference sequence). Trimming cost V 2 bases and J 2 bases, with 16 bases left between them. CDR3 length equals 17 residues. The CDR3 nucleotides are TGTGCCAGTAGTATAATCGGCCCGACAGGCCCTGGAAACACCATATATTTT. Translation gives CASSIIGPTGPGNTIYF.

The V gene is TRBV6-1, the J gene TRBJ1-5; D gene unclear. Germline values: CDR1 MNHNS, CDR2 SASEGT. Trimming removed 3 bases from V and 9 bases from J, with 9 bases in between. CDR3 length equals 12 residues. In DNA form, the CDR3 reads TGTGCCAGCAGTGACAGGCGATCGCCCCAGCATTTT. It is translated as CASSDRRSPQHF.

The rearrangement links TRBV6-5 to TRBJ1-6; D is undetermined. From germline, CDR1 is MNHEY and CDR2 SVGAGI. V gave up 8 bases and J gave up 3 bases, with 8 bases separating them. The CDR3 loop spans 13 amino acids. As DNA, the CDR3 is TGTGCCAGCGACACCTACTATAATTCACCCCTCCACTTT. Translating it yields CASDTYYNSPLHF.

The gene calls are TRBV19 and TRBJ1-1; TRBD1 matches 9 bases. V trimming: 3 bases; J trimming: 4 bases; junction bases outside the gene matches: 6. The CDR3 consists of 15 residues. Germline-derived CDR1 and CDR2 are LNHDA and SQIVND (reference sequence). The CDR3 sequence is CASSMAGQGGTEAFF. The CDR3 DNA reads as TGTGCCAGTAGTATGGCGGGACAGGGCGGCACTGAAGCTTTCTTT.

This rearrangement joins TRBV5-1 to TRBJ2-5; D is ambiguous. The V end was cut by 0 bases, the J end by 5 bases, with 14 bases between. Looked up from germline, CDR1 is SGHRS and CDR2 is YFSETQ. CDR3 length equals 15 residues. The CDR3, as DNA: TGCGCCAGCAGCTTGGATCCAGACCCACAGGAGACCCAGTACTTC. It is translated as CASSLDPDPQETQYF.

The chain is built from TRBV28 and TRBJ1-5; a possible D gene is TRBD1 (5 bases). The CDR3 spans 19 residues. Trimming shortened V by 6 bases and J by 3 bases, and 27 bases separated the two germline ends. Germline V CDR1 and CDR2: MDHEN, SYDVKM. The CDR3: CASRSHTTDLQAHNQPQHF. Here the CDR3 DNA reads TGTGCCAGCAGATCCCATACTACGGATCTACAGGCCCACAATCAGCCCCAGCATTTT.

The chain employs TRBV28 and TRBJ1-4; possibly TRBD1 for D (6 bases). Looked up from germline, CDR1 is MDHEN and CDR2 is SYDVKM. The ends were cut back, 7 bases at V and 8 bases at J, with 11 bases in the middle. The CDR3 runs 12 residues. The CDR3 nucleotides read TGTGCCAGCACCAGGGGTGGGGAAAAACTGTTTTTT. Its protein product is CASTRGGEKLFF.

This clone was seen only a few times. The chain employs TRBV2 and TRBJ2-7; a possible D gene is TRBD1 (6 bases). Per germline, CDR1 SNHLY and CDR2 FYNNEI. The CDR3 is made up of 13 amino acids. The V gene lost 6 bases and the J gene lost 2 bases, with 11 bases spanning the gap. The CDR3 bases are TGTGCCAGCAGGGGACAAGGGACCTACGAGCAGTACTTC. It yields the protein CASRGQGTYEQYF.

The V gene is TRBV6-6, the J gene TRBJ2-1, with 12 bases fitting TRBD2. The trim removed 5 bases at V and 4 bases at J, leaving 6 bases unmatched. CDR1 is MNHNY and CDR2 is SVGAGI in the germline V gene (reference sequence). This CDR3 region has 16 residues. CDR3 loop: CASSTRTSGTYNEQFF. As DNA, the CDR3 is TGTGCCAGCAGTACGAGGACTAGCGGGACTTACAATGAGCAGTTCTTC.

Only a few counts were recorded for this clone. J is TRBJ1-6 and V is TRBV18, with 9 bases fitting TRBD1. The CDR3 is 16 residues long. Germline V gives CDR1 KGHSH, CDR2 LQKENI. The J segment lost 8 bases and the V segment lost 4 bases, leaving 9 bases of the junction unmatched. The CDR3 DNA sequence: TGTGCCAGCTCACTCCTCGGGGACAGGGTGGATTCACCCCTCCACTTT. Encoded protein: CASSLLGDRVDSPLHF.

This clone was seen a single time. The CDR3 DNA follows: TGTGCCAGCAGTTACACGACAGGGGCGGCGACTGAAGCTTTCTTT. As protein: CASSYTTGAATEAFF. V gene TRBV6-5 combines with J gene TRBJ1-1, with TRBD1 matching 8 bases. CDR1 and CDR2 from the germline V gene are MNHEY and SVGAGI. Trimming at V came to 2 bases and at J to 5 bases, leaving 7 bases not matched to a gene. The CDR3 spans 15 residues.

This clone was seen more than once but under ten times. V usage is TRBV3-1 (or the pseudogene TRBV3-2) and J usage is TRBJ2-7, with D unresolved. The CDR3 extends over 14 amino acids. The germline gives CDR1 LGHDT, CDR2 YNNKEL (reference sequence). V dropped 4 bases and J dropped 0 bases, with 10 bases sitting between them. CDR3 in DNA: TGTGCCAGCAGCCGGGCAGGTGCCTCCTACGAGCAGTACTTC. It yields the protein CASSRAGASYEQYF.

The genes are TRBV7-2 and TRBJ1-4, with D possibly matching TRBD1 (5 bases). The V gene lost 1 base and the J gene lost 0 bases, with 9 bases spanning the gap. The CDR3 length is 16 residues. Germline V CDR1 and CDR2: SGHTA, FQGNSA. CDR3 sequence: CASSLVGVATNEKLFF. The DNA for the CDR3 is TGTGCCAGCAGCTTAGTAGGGGTCGCAACTAATGAAAAACTGTTTTTT.